The text below deals with one T cell receptor beta chain. Profiling relied on immunoSEQ multiplex PCR, and the TCRdb table lists in-frame clones only, not all of them. Of a few hundred thousand clones listed, around 90% are singletons. Participants were aged 18 to 89 years from roughly 26 US areas. This sample is drawn from a study of blood T cell repertoires in COVID-19. Across the study: Samples representing acute and convalescent COVID-19 were sourced from the United States, Italy and Spain.

This TCR derives from a woman aged 25 to 45 who had recovered from COVID-19. Sequenced: PBMCs or T cells enriched from blood (not recorded which).

CDR3 coding DNA: TGCGCCAGCAGCTTCCCCCCCGACAGGGCGGCCTACGAGCAGTACTTC. It translates to CASSFPPDRAAYEQYF. V gene TRBV5-1 combines with J gene TRBJ2-7; 7 bases are a match to TRBD1. Germline loops: CDR1 SGHRS, CDR2 YFSETQ. This CDR3 is built from 16 residues. V was pared by 2 bases and J by 2 bases, with 10 bases of the junction left unmatched. The entire variable domain, with the rest obtained from reference TRBV5-1 and TRBJ2-7, is as follows: KAGVTQTPRYLIKTRGQQVTLSCSPISGHRSVSWYQQTPGQGLQFLFEYFSETQRNKGNFPGRFSGRQFSNSRSEMNVSTLELGDSALYLCASSFPPDRAAYEQYFGPGTRLTVT.